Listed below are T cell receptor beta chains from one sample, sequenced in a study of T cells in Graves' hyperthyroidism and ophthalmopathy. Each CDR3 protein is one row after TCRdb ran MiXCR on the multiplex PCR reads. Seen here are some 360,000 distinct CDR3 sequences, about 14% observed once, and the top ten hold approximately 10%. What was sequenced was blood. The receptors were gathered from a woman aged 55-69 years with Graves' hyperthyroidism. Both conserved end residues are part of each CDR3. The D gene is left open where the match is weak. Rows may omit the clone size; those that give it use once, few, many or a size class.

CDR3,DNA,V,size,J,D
CAWRKAGNFGTNEKLFF,TGTGCCTGGAGAAAAGCAGGAAATTTTGGGACTAATGAAAAACTGTTTTTT,TRBV30,many,TRBJ1-4,NA
CASRLGGAGEKLFF,TGTGCCAGCAGGTTAGGGGGGGCTGGGGAAAAACTGTTTTTT,TRBV27,NA,TRBJ1-4,NA
CASSLDGRRLFF,TGCGCCAGCAGCTTGGACGGGAGGAGACTGTTTTTT,TRBV5-1,many,TRBJ1-4,NA
CASGLRSENTIYF,TGTGCTAGTGGTTTGAGGAGTGAAAACACCATATATTTT,TRBV12-5,many,TRBJ1-3,NA
CASSSAGSTYNEQFF,TGCGCCAGCAGCTCGGCCGGGAGCACCTACAATGAGCAGTTCTTC,TRBV5-1,few,TRBJ2-1,NA
CAWRVAGGPGPDTQYF,TGTGCCTGGAGGGTAGCGGGAGGGCCCGGCCCAGATACGCAGTATTTT,TRBV30,many,TRBJ2-3,TRBD2
CASNDRGQNYGYTF,TGTGCCAGCAACGACAGGGGGCAAAACTATGGCTACACCTTC,TRBV3-1,many,TRBJ1-2,TRBD1
CSVLARADTQYF,TGCAGCGTTCTAGCCCGCGCAGATACGCAGTATTTT,TRBV29-1,few,TRBJ2-3,NA
CATSDLGTEYNEQFF,TGTGCCACCAGTGATCTAGGGACAGAGTACAATGAGCAGTTCTTC,TRBV24-1,NA,TRBJ2-1,TRBD1
CASTRTSGNDEQYF,TGTGCCAGCACCAGGACTAGCGGGAACGACGAGCAGTACTTC,TRBV7-2,many,TRBJ2-7,TRBD2
CASSIVTEVRYGYTF,TGTGCCAGTAGTATAGTTACAGAGGTTAGGTATGGCTACACCTTC,TRBV19,NA,TRBJ1-2,NA
CASRDGSSGNTIYF,TGCGCCAGCAGGGACGGGAGCTCTGGAAACACCATATATTTT,TRBV10-2,NA,TRBJ1-3,NA
CASSRPTTSGRYEQYF,TGTGCCAGCAGCCGACCTACGACTAGCGGGAGATACGAGCAGTACTTC,TRBV7-8,few,TRBJ2-7,TRBD2
CASSTLSSSSVQYF,TGTGCCAGCAGCACCCTATCCTCTAGCTCAGTGCAGTATTTT,TRBV7-3,NA,TRBJ2-3,NA
CASSIQGADTEAFF,TGTGCCAGTAGTATTCAGGGGGCTGACACTGAAGCTTTCTTT,TRBV19,many,TRBJ1-1,TRBD1
CSARDRVAGGLGHEQFF,TGCAGTGCTAGAGATCGGGTAGCGGGAGGCCTTGGCCATGAGCAGTTCTTC,TRBV20-1,many,TRBJ2-1,TRBD2
CASRPGIDYGYTF,TGTGCCAGCCGCCCCGGAATCGACTATGGCTACACCTTC,TRBV27,many,TRBJ1-2,NA
CASSFGYGRDAFF,TGTGCCAGCAGTTTTGGCTATGGCAGGGACGCTTTCTTT,TRBV5-5,few,TRBJ1-1,NA
CASSSPLGQGYGYTF,TGTGCCAGCAGTTCACCCCTTGGACAGGGATATGGCTACACCTTC,TRBV27,many,TRBJ1-2,TRBD1
CASSPGGSLSYEQYF,TGTGCCAGCTCACCAGGAGGGAGTCTTAGCTACGAGCAGTACTTC,TRBV18,few,TRBJ2-7,NA
CASKVLLGGTNEKLFF,TGTGCCAGCAAAGTCCTTTTGGGGGGTACTAATGAAAAACTGTTTTTT,TRBV6-1,NA,TRBJ1-4,NA
CASSLGQGYFGGYTF,TGTGCCAGCAGTTTGGGACAGGGGTATTTCGGAGGCTACACCTTC,TRBV12-3/TRBV12-4,many,TRBJ1-2,TRBD1
CATSIPPGQGRSGNTIYF,TGTGCCACCAGCATCCCACCGGGACAGGGTAGAAGTGGAAACACCATATATTTT,TRBV15,few,TRBJ1-3,TRBD1
CASSLAPATSGNTIYF,TGTGCCAGCAGCTTAGCGCCGGCCACCTCTGGAAACACCATATATTTT,TRBV7-9,NA,TRBJ1-3,NA
CASSPDRGAANYGYTF,TGCGCCAGCAGCCCGGACAGGGGGGCGGCAAACTATGGCTACACCTTC,TRBV4-1,many,TRBJ1-2,TRBD1
CSAETGLRNEQYF,TGCAGTGCTGAGACCGGTCTGAGGAACGAGCAGTACTTC,TRBV20-1,few,TRBJ2-7,NA
CASSQDARELFF,TGTGCCAGCAGCCAGGATGCCAGGGAGCTGTTTTTT,TRBV7-2,many,TRBJ2-2,NA
CASTPRTGPTDTQYF,TGTGCCAGCACCCCCCGGACGGGACCCACAGATACGCAGTATTTT,TRBV5-6,few,TRBJ2-3,NA
CASSEAERTQYF,TGTGCCAGCAGTGAAGCGGAGCGAACCCAGTACTTC,TRBV2,NA,TRBJ2-5,NA
CASSPLAGGAYNEQFF,TGTGCCAGCAGCCCCCTAGCGGGAGGGGCCTACAATGAGCAGTTCTTC,TRBV13,many,TRBJ2-1,TRBD2
CASTILITEAFF,TGTGCCAGCACCATCCTAATAACTGAAGCTTTCTTT,TRBV7-9,many,TRBJ1-1,NA
CASSVAGGLSSGNTIYF,TGTGCCAGCAGCGTAGCTGGCGGCCTGAGCTCTGGAAACACCATATATTTT,TRBV9,NA,TRBJ1-3,NA
CASSQLAGGWDEQFF,TGTGCCAGCAGTCAACTAGCGGGAGGGTGGGATGAGCAGTTCTTC,TRBV12-3/TRBV12-4,many,TRBJ2-1,TRBD2
CASSLGDRDGYTF,TGTGCCAGCAGCTTAGGGGACAGGGATGGCTACACCTTC,TRBV7-9,many,TRBJ1-2,TRBD1
CASSYPGVDEKLFF,TGTGCCAGCAGCTACCCGGGAGTTGATGAAAAACTGTTTTTT,TRBV5-5,NA,TRBJ1-4,NA
CASSYSAGGTEAFF,TGTGCCAGCAGTTACTCGGCAGGGGGGACTGAAGCTTTCTTT,TRBV6-5,many,TRBJ1-1,TRBD1
CASSSRLAGGYNEQFF,TGTGCCAGCAGCTCCCGACTAGCGGGAGGGTACAATGAGCAGTTCTTC,TRBV7-6,many,TRBJ2-1,TRBD2
CATSDSSGIQPQHF,TGTGCCACCAGTGATTCCTCAGGGATTCAGCCCCAGCATTTT,TRBV24-1,many,TRBJ1-5,NA
CASSKADDRHQETQYF,TGTGCCAGTAGTAAGGCCGACGACAGGCACCAAGAGACCCAGTACTTC,TRBV19,few,TRBJ2-5,NA
CASSSDRLCGYTF,TGTGCCAGCAGCTCGGACAGGTTATGTGGCTACACCTTC,TRBV7-2,few,TRBJ1-2,TRBD1
CASSPPGTYQETQYF,TGTGCCAGCTCACCGCCCGGGACATACCAAGAGACCCAGTACTTC,TRBV18,NA,TRBJ2-5,NA
CSVRNSMNTEAFF,TGCAGCGTCCGCAACAGCATGAACACTGAAGCTTTCTTT,TRBV29-1,many,TRBJ1-1,NA
CSATVRDAHIHF,TGCAGTGCTACCGTCCGGGACGCTCACATCCACTTC,TRBV20-1,many,TRBJ2-7,NA
CASSYGTSIYEQYF,TGTGCCAGCAGTTACGGGACTAGCATCTACGAGCAGTACTTC,TRBV6-5,many,TRBJ2-7,TRBD2
CASSELAGDGGSYNEQFF,TGTGCCAGCAGTGAACTAGCGGGAGATGGCGGATCATACAATGAGCAGTTCTTC,TRBV2,many,TRBJ2-1,TRBD2
CSARRPSAGNTIYF,TGCAGTGCTAGAAGGCCGTCGGCTGGAAACACCATATATTTT,TRBV20-1,few,TRBJ1-3,NA
CASSFDRRGNQPQHF,TGTGCCAGCAGTTTCGACAGGAGAGGGAATCAGCCCCAGCATTTT,TRBV28,many,TRBJ1-5,NA
CASSEGREGYTF,TGTGCCAGCAGTGAAGGCAGGGAAGGCTACACCTTC,TRBV2,many,TRBJ1-2,NA